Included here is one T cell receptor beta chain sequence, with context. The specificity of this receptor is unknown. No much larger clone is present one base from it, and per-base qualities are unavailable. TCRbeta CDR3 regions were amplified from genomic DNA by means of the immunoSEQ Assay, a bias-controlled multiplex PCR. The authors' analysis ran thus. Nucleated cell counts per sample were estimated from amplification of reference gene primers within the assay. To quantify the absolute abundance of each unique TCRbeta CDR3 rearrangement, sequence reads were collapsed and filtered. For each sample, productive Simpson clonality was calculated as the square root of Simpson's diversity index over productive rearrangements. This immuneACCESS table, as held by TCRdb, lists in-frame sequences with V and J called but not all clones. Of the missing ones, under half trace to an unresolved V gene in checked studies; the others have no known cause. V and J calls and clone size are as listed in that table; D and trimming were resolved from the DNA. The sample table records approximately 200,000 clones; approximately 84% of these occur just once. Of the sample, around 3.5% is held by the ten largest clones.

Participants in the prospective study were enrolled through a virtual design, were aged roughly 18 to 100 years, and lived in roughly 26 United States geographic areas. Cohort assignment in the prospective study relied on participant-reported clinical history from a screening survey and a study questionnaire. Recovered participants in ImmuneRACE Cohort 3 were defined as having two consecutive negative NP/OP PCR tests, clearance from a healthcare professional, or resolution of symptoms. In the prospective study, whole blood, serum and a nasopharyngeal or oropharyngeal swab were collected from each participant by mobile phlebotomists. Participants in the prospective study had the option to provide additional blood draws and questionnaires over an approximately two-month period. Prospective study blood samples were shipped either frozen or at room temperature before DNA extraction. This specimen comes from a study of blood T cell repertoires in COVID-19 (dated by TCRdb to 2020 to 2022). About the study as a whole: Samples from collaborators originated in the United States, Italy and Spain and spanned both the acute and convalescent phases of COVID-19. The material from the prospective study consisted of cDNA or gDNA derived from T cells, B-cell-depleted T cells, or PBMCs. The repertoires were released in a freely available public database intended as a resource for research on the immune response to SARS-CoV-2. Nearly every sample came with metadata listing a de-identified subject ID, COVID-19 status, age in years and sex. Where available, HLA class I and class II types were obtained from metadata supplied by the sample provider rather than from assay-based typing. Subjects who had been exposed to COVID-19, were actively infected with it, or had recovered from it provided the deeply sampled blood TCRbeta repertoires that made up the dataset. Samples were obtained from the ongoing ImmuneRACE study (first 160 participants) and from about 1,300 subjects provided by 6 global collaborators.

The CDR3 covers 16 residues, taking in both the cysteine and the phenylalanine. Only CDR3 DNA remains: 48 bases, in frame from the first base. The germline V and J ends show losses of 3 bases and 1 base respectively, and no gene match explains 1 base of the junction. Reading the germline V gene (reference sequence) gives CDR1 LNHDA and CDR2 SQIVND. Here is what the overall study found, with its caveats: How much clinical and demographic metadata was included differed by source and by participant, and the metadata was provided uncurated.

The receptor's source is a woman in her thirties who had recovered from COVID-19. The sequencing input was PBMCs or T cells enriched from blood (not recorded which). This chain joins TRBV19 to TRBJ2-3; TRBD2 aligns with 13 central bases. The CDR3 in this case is CASSIGLAGGTDTQYF. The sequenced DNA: TGTGCCAGTAGTATCGGACTAGCGGGGGGCACAGATACGCAGTATTTT. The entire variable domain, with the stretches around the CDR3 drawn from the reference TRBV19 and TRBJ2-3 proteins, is DGGITQSPKYLFRKEGQNVTLSCEQNLNHDAMYWYRQDPGQGLRLIYYSQIVNDFQKGDIAEGYSVSREKKESFPLTVTSAQKNPTAFYLCASSIGLAGGTDTQYFGPGTRLTVL.